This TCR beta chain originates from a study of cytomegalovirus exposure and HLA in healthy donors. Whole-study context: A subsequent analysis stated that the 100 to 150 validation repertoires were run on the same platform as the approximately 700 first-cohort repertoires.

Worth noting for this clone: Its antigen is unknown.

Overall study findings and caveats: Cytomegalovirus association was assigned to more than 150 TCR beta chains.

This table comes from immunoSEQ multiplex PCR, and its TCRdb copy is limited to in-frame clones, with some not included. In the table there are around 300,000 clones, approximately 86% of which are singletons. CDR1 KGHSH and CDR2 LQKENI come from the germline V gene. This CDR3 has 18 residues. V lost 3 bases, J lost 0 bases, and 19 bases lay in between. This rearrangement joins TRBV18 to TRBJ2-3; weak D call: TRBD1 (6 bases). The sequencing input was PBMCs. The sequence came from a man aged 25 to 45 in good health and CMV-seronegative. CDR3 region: CASSPYRTDQPSTDTQYF. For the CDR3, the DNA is TGTGCCAGCTCACCTTACAGGACAGACCAACCTAGCACAGATACGCAGTATTTT. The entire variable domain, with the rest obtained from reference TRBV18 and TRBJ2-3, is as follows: NAGVMQNPRHLVRRRGQEARLRCSPMKGHSHVYWYRQLPEEGLKFMVYLQKENIIDESGMPKERFSAEFPKEGPSILRIQQVVRGDSAAYFCASSPYRTDQPSTDTQYFGPGTRLTVL.